This T cell receptor (beta chain) was captured by sequencing in a study of T-cell reconstitution after alpha-beta-depleted transplantation in children (dated by TCRdb to the mid-2010s). About the full investigation: T-cell immune reconstitution after TCRalphabeta/CD19-depleted allogeneic hematopoietic cell transplantation in children was quantitatively tracked in the study by means of TCR repertoire profiling.

To prepare the library, PCR was applied. Sequenced using an Illumina HiSeq 2500. TCR library preparation used molecular barcoding, with unique molecular identifiers applied to normalize quantification of the TCRbeta repertoire. The raw public reads went through TCRdb reprocessing: fastp at Q25, MiXCR clone calling, in-frame beta chains kept. CDR3 protein sequences are deduplicated, and each keeps its most common genes and DNA. The sample table lists about 500,000 distinct CDR3 sequences, about 31% of them with a count of one. Approximately 2.3% of the sample is taken by the ten largest. This clonotype was observed a few times. Its antigen remains unidentified. Base qualities were left out, and no much larger clone turns up one base away. From the cysteine through the phenylalanine, the CDR3 covers 14 amino acids. Just CDR3 DNA is preserved here, 42 bases in frame from base 1. V loses 5 bases at its end and J loses 2 bases; junction bases beyond the gene matches: 4. The germline V gene (reference sequence) yields DFQATT for CDR1 and SNEGSKA for CDR2.

The receptor comes from a human donor who donated a stem cell graft to a child with aplastic anemia. This sequence uses TRBV20-1 and TRBJ2-1; TRBD2 agrees with 9 junctional bases. Sequencing used PBMCs from the stem cell graft donor, obtained from the stem cell graft. The CDR3 region has the sequence CSAFIAGAYNEQFF. The nucleotides are TGCAGTGCTTTTATAGCGGGAGCCTACAATGAGCAGTTCTTC.